This entry features one T cell receptor beta chain sequence. The antigen remains undetermined. Profiled with immunoSEQ multiplex PCR; TCRdb holds only in-frame clones, not every one. The data hold fewer than 40,000 clones, with 86% observed a single time. This record belongs to a study of T cells in tuberculosis. Study context: A South African cohort included IGRA-negative adolescents, latently infected IGRA-positive adolescents and adults with active tuberculosis. Samples predate treatment or fall within its first 7 days.

Unmatched junction bases numbered 9, after V lost 3 bases and J lost 7 bases. CDR3 length equals 14 residues. Germline V CDR1 and CDR2: SGHKS, YYEKEE (reference sequence). Study results and caveats: The TCR-beta difference was not significant; alpha differences partly reflected length.

The time point denotes: new active TB diagnosis, blood taken before or within 7 days of starting treatment. Confirmation came from sputum smear and/or culture positivity for M. tuberculosis. This sequence was found in an adult with tuberculosis. Sample: PBMCs, taken at tuberculosis diagnosis. The chain carries TRBV5-5 and TRBJ1-1; 7 nucleotides match TRBD1. CDR3 residues: CASSSPGGPGEAFF. The CDR3 DNA reads as TGTGCCAGCAGCTCCCCAGGGGGGCCAGGTGAAGCTTTCTTT.